Each of the 31 T cell receptor beta chains below was sequenced from the same sample in a study of PD-1 blockade in classical Hodgkin lymphoma. Every single patient, without exception, relapsed after autologous stem cell transplantation, and brentuximab vedotin exposure varied. Thawed PBMCs yielded CD4+ T cells through magnetic negative selection. TCRdb keeps only in-frame clones here, not all; method: immunoSEQ multiplex PCR. The repertoire has several thousand clones, under 85% of them found once; the top ten carry 3% to 4.5%. The source material was CD4+ T cells from blood, sampled at baseline. The receptor source for this set is a human donor with classical Hodgkin lymphoma.

A few counts support this clone. This rearrangement joins TRBV27 to TRBJ1-6; TRBD1 agrees at 8 bases. Trimming cost V 1 base and J 6 bases; bases outside gene matches: 2. This CDR3 has 15 amino acids. CDR1 and CDR2 from the germline V gene are MNHEY and SMNVEV (reference sequence). The CDR3 sequence is CASSLFGQGNSPLHF. CDR3 in DNA: TGTGCCAGCAGTTTATTCGGACAGGGTAATTCACCCCTCCACTTT.

The rearrangement joins TRBV9 to TRBJ2-5, with TRBD2 matching 10 bases. J gave up 5 bases and V 2 bases, and 9 bases lay outside the gene matches. Germline V gene data show CDR1 as SGDLS and CDR2 as YYNGEE. This CDR3 spans 16 amino acids. The CDR3 coding sequence is TGTGCCAGCAGCGTGGAAGCGGGGGGGCTGGGGGAGACCCAGTACTTC. This translates into CASSVEAGGLGETQYF.

The chain couples TRBV28 to TRBJ1-1, with D unresolved. Trimming removed 2 bases at V and 8 bases at J, with 9 bases between. Germline-derived CDR1 and CDR2 are MDHEN and SYDVKM. The CDR3 totals 12 residues. The CDR3 DNA reads TGTGCCAGCAGTTTACTAAGGGCAGAAGCTTTCTTT. Its translation: CASSLLRAEAFF.

The V and J genes are TRBV28 and TRBJ1-3, with TRBD1 as a possible D gene (5 bases). Germline lookup yields CDR1 MDHEN and CDR2 SYDVKM. V was trimmed by 2 bases and J by 4 bases, leaving 15 bases between them. The CDR3 covers 16 residues. As DNA, the CDR3 is TGTGCCAGCAGTTTAAAGGGAAACCGGGGGGGAAACACCATATATTTT. Translating gives CASSLKGNRGGNTIYF.

The CDR3 DNA is TGTGCCAGCAGCAAATGGACAGGGCCTAGCACAGATACGCAGTATTTT. Residues: CASSKWTGPSTDTQYF. This chain links TRBV2 with TRBJ2-3; 8 nucleotides line up with TRBD1. Trimming removed 6 bases from V and 0 bases from J; junction bases left unmatched: 8. Germline V CDR1 and CDR2: SNHLY, FYNNEI. CDR3 length equals 16 residues.

V usage is TRBV4-1 and J usage is TRBJ1-2, with D uncertain. This CDR3 comprises 14 residues. Germline values: CDR1 MGHRA, CDR2 YSYEKL. The ends were cut back, 0 bases at V and 8 bases at J, with 13 bases in the middle. CDR3 bases: TGCGCCAGCAGCCAAGATCGGGTCTTAGGAGGCTACACCTTC. Residues: CASSQDRVLGGYTF.

As concerns this clone: A junction boundary mismatches the germline segment, possibly from a read error. This chain joins TRBV7-7 and TRBJ1-4; weak D call: TRBD1 (5 bases). Germline V lookup: CDR1 SSHAT, CDR2 FNYEAQ (reference sequence). The CDR3 length is 17 residues. The chain's CDR3 is CASRKRGPWPLGEKLFF. The CDR3, as DNA: TGTGCTAGCAGGAAAAGGGGTCCCTGGCCCTTAGGTGAAAAACTGTTTTTT.

The sample holds a few counts of this clone. This chain uses TRBV6-6 with TRBJ1-2, with D unclear. Germline CDR1 reads MNHNY; CDR2 reads SVGAGI (reference sequence). The CDR3 extends over 12 amino acids. V was pared by 5 bases and J by 4 bases, with 8 bases between. CDR3 nucleotides: TGTGCCAGCAGTCGGTCTGGCTATGGCTACACCTTC. Residues: CASSRSGYGYTF.

The chain uses TRBV11-2 and TRBJ2-1; either TRBD1 or TRBD2 may fit D (6 bases each). Between the trimmed V and J ends, which lost 3 bases and 5 bases, there was a span of 11 bases. Germline V CDR1 and CDR2: SGHAT, FQNNGV. This CDR3 is 14 amino acids long. CDR3 amino acids: CASSFGGSHNEQFF. As DNA, the CDR3 is TGTGCCAGCAGCTTCGGGGGCTCTCACAATGAGCAGTTCTTC.

V is TRBV5-5 and J is TRBJ1-1; D is undetermined. The CDR3 extends over 15 amino acids. Germline V gene lookup returns CDR1 SGHKS and CDR2 YYEKEE (reference sequence). Trimming pared 4 bases from V and 2 bases from J, leaving 15 bases between. The CDR3 DNA sequence: TGTGCCAGCAGCCCGTTGTTACAGTCTAACACTGAAGCTTTCTTT. Encoded protein: CASSPLLQSNTEAFF.

J is TRBJ2-7 and V is TRBV6-5; 8 bases align to TRBD1. After removal of 2 bases from V and 4 bases from J, the junction contained 10 bases not matched to a gene. Germline loops: CDR1 MNHEY, CDR2 SVGAGI. This CDR3 has 16 amino acids. CDR3 residues: CASSYADLRGHYEQYF. The CDR3 DNA follows: TGTGCCAGCAGTTACGCGGACCTCAGGGGGCATTACGAGCAGTACTTC.

This chain joins TRBV2 and TRBJ2-5, with D perhaps matching TRBD2 (5 bases). Near its end, the DNA agrees better with TRBJ2-7, so the J call may be wrong. This CDR3 comprises 14 residues. The germline V gene encodes CDR1 SNHLY and CDR2 FYNNEI. In nucleotides, the CDR3 is TGTGCCAGCACCGACCAAGGGAGTTCCTACGAGCAGTACTTC. This encodes CASTDQGSSYEQYF.

V is TRBV10-3 and J is TRBJ1-1, with D possibly being TRBD1 (5 bases). Trimming pared 6 bases from V and 1 base from J, leaving 9 bases between. The germline gives CDR1 ENHRY, CDR2 SYGVKD. This CDR3 is built from 13 residues. Here the CDR3 DNA reads TGTGCCATCAGGACAGACCCGAACACTGAAGCTTTCTTT. Its translation: CAIRTDPNTEAFF.

The J gene is TRBJ1-4, the V gene TRBV4-1, with D hard to call. CDR1 is MGHRA and CDR2 is YSYEKL in the germline V gene. CDR3 length equals 16 residues. The germline V and J ends were trimmed by 5 bases and 6 bases, with 19 bases remaining between them. The CDR3 region has the DNA TGCGCCAGCAGCTCCCGTGGTACGGGGATTTATGAAAAACTGTTTTTT. It encodes CASSSRGTGIYEKLFF.

This clone has just one count. The rearrangement uses TRBV19 and TRBJ2-2; D may be TRBD2 (7 bases). V lost 5 bases and J lost 5, with 12 bases in between. This CDR3 comprises 14 residues. Germline CDR1 reads LNHDA; CDR2 reads SQIVND (reference sequence). CDR3 coding DNA: TGTGCCAGTAGTGCGGCGGGGGCTACCGGGGAGCTGTTTTTT. This codes for CASSAAGATGELFF.

The V call is TRBV28, the J call TRBJ1-1, with TRBD1 matching 10 bases. The CDR3 spans 15 residues. CDR1 is MDHEN and CDR2 is SYDVKM in the germline V gene. Trimming cost V 6 bases and J 3 bases; bases outside gene matches: 7. CDR3 in amino acids: CASSLTDRGDTEAFF. CDR3 nucleotides: TGTGCCAGCAGCCTCACGGACAGGGGGGACACTGAAGCTTTCTTT.

Comments on this clone: This same CDR3 is encoded by further DNA sequences in the sample. V usage is TRBV25-1 and J usage is TRBJ1-1; 7 bases map to TRBD1. Trimming removed 6 bases from V and 1 base from J; junction bases left unmatched: 5. Germline V gene lookup returns CDR1 MGHDK and CDR2 SYGVNS. The CDR3 is 14 residues long. CDR3 in DNA: TGTGCCAGCAGGCGCGGACAGGAGAACACTGAAGCTTTCTTT. Its translation: CASRRGQENTEAFF.

This sequence joins TRBV10-3 and TRBJ1-3; D is perhaps TRBD1 (6 bases). CDR3 length equals 15 residues. Germline V gene data show CDR1 as ENHRY and CDR2 as SYGVKD. Trimming stripped 6 bases from V and 0 bases from J, with 12 bases between. CDR3 in DNA: TGTGCCATCAGGGACAGCGTTATCTCTGGAAACACCATATATTTT. Translated, it gives CAIRDSVISGNTIYF.

The V call is TRBV7-2, the J call TRBJ1-2, with D maybe TRBD1 (5 bases). The germline V and J ends were trimmed by 2 bases and 6 bases, with 13 bases remaining between them. This CDR3 is built from 14 residues. CDR1 is SGHTA, CDR2 FQGNSA, per germline. The CDR3 DNA reads TGTGCCAGCAGCTTAAGGAGACTACAGGATGGCTACACCTTC. Amino acid sequence: CASSLRRLQDGYTF. Variable domain in full (rest from reference TRBV7-2 and TRBJ1-2): GAGVSQSPSNKVTEKGKDVELRCDPISGHTALYWYRQSLGQGLEFLIYFQGNSAPDKSGLPSDRFSAERTGGSVSTLTIQRTQQEDSAVYLCASSLRRLQDGYTFGSGTRLTVV.

The chain uses TRBV6-5 and TRBJ1-2; 7 positions agree with TRBD1. This CDR3 contains 13 residues. V gave up 6 bases and J gave up 3 bases; unmatched junction bases: 4. The V gene's germline CDR1 is MNHEY and CDR2 SVGAGI. CDR3 residues: CASRSGTDYGYTF. The CDR3 DNA follows: TGTGCCAGCAGGTCCGGGACAGACTATGGCTACACCTTC.

The chain employs TRBV4-3 and TRBJ2-3; D is ambiguous. Between the trimmed V and J ends, which lost 4 bases and 2 bases, there was a span of 4 bases. Germline assignment: CDR1 LGHNA and CDR2 YSLEER. This CDR3 has 12 amino acids. CDR3 DNA: TGCGCCAGCAGCCCCGACACAGATACGCAGTATTTT. It encodes CASSPDTDTQYF.

This rearrangement joins TRBV29-1 to TRBJ2-1; 8 positions agree with TRBD1. Germline V gene sequence: CDR1 SQVTM, CDR2 ANQGSEA. The CDR3 loop spans 16 amino acids. J was trimmed by 4 bases and V by 2 bases; bases with no gene match: 10. In DNA, the CDR3 is TGCAGCGTTGAATCGTCCAGGGGGCCAATATACAATGAGCAGTTCTTC. It yields the protein CSVESSRGPIYNEQFF.

The chain is built from TRBV7-9 and TRBJ2-5; the D is unclear. This CDR3 is built from 12 residues. Deletions cut 3 bases from V and 5 bases from J, with 7 bases between. CDR1 is SEHNR and CDR2 is FQNEAQ in the germline V gene (reference sequence). The CDR3 spells CASSFLTETQYF. Here the CDR3 DNA reads TGTGCCAGCAGCTTTCTTACGGAGACCCAGTACTTC.

The V gene is TRBV7-2, the J gene TRBJ2-5; TRBD1 matches at 11 bases. Trimming removed 5 bases from V and 4 bases from J; junction bases left unmatched: 9. Germline V gene data show CDR1 as SGHTA and CDR2 as FQGNSA. CDR3 length: 16 amino acids. In DNA form, the CDR3 reads TGTGCCAGCAGCCGAGGGGGACAGGGGGGCGGAGAGACCCAGTACTTC. It yields the protein CASSRGGQGGGETQYF.

The chain links TRBV11-1 to TRBJ1-3; D is uncertain. Trimming shortened V by 3 bases and J by 1 base, and 10 bases separated the two germline ends. This CDR3 is built from 15 residues. Germline V CDR1 and CDR2: SGHAT, FQDESV (reference sequence). CDR3 protein: CASSLIQMSGNTIYF. The DNA for the CDR3 is TGTGCCAGCAGCTTGATTCAGATGTCTGGAAACACCATATATTTT.

The chain combines TRBV7-3 with TRBJ2-3; no clear D gene. This CDR3 has 16 residues. Germline-derived CDR1 and CDR2 are SGHTA and FQGTGA. V was pared by 0 bases and J by 3 bases, with 13 bases between. CDR3 in DNA: TGTGCCAGCAGCTTAACCCCGGCCAAATATACAGATACGCAGTATTTT. Translated, it gives CASSLTPAKYTDTQYF.

The rearrangement joins TRBV2 to TRBJ2-7; 7 bases map to TRBD2. This CDR3 has 13 residues. In germline, CDR1 is SNHLY, CDR2 FYNNEI. Trimming cost V 9 bases and J 6 bases; bases outside gene matches: 11. This chain's CDR3 is CASGGVGSPEQYF. The CDR3, as DNA: TGTGCCAGTGGGGGGGTGGGGTCCCCCGAGCAGTACTTC.

The J gene is TRBJ2-3, the V gene TRBV7-8; 9 bases map to TRBD2. The CDR3 totals 14 residues. V was pared by 5 bases and J by 1 base, with 1 base of the junction left unmatched. Germline V CDR1 and CDR2: SGHVS, FQNEAQ. CDR3 in amino acids: CASSASGGTDTQYF. The CDR3 bases are TGTGCCAGCAGCGCTAGCGGGGGCACAGATACGCAGTATTTT.

The chain links TRBV7-2 to TRBJ2-4, with 10 bases aligning to TRBD2. Germline values: CDR1 SGHTA, CDR2 FQGNSA. The CDR3 is 14 residues long. Trimming removed 5 bases from V and 5 bases from J; junction bases left unmatched: 3. CDR3 DNA sequence: TGTGCCAGCAGCCATGGACTAGCGGAAAACATTCAGTACTTC. Translating it yields CASSHGLAENIQYF.

The chain carries TRBV7-9 and TRBJ2-1; TRBD2 matches at 9 bases. With 6 bases clipped from V and 2 bases from J, the junction kept 11 bases outside the gene matches. Germline V gene lookup returns CDR1 SEHNR and CDR2 FQNEAQ (reference sequence). The CDR3 spans 17 residues. CDR3 DNA: TGTGCCAGCAGAACCCCAGCGGGGGGTTCAACCTACAATGAGCAGTTCTTC. This sequence encodes CASRTPAGGSTYNEQFF.

The chain couples TRBV29-1 to TRBJ1-1, with D unresolved. Germline V gene lookup returns CDR1 SQVTM and CDR2 ANQGSEA. The ends were cut back, 7 bases at V and 1 base at J, with 13 bases in the middle. CDR3 size: 13 residues. CDR3 in amino acids: CSAAEHPNTEAFF. In DNA form, the CDR3 reads TGCAGCGCTGCTGAACACCCGAACACTGAAGCTTTCTTT.